This TCR beta chain comes out of a study of blood T cell repertoires in COVID-19. Study in general: T cells, B-cell-depleted T cells, or PBMCs supplied cDNA or gDNA.

Participants' own reports of clinical history determined their cohort assignment. What the recovered Cohort 3 donors had was two negative PCRs, clearance, or symptom resolution. As processed by the authors: Amplification with reference gene primers provided the estimates of nucleated cell counts. TCRdb keeps only in-frame clones here, not all; method: immunoSEQ multiplex PCR. V and J calls and clone size are those listed in that table; D and trimming were worked out from the DNA. The table has over 300,000 clones, approximately 85% seen once. The V gene's germline CDR1 is SEHNR and CDR2 FQNEAQ (reference sequence). V was trimmed by 3 bases and J by 0 bases, leaving 12 bases between them. This CDR3 spans 16 amino acids.

The chain has TRBV7-9 and TRBJ1-3; no clear D. The sequenced sample was PBMCs or T cells enriched from blood (not recorded which). The clonotype comes from a man aged 25-40 years who had recovered from COVID-19. The DNA for the CDR3 is TGTGCCAGCAGCTTTGAACTGGGCACCTCTGGAAACACCATATATTTT. Its translation: CASSFELGTSGNTIYF.